This TCR beta chain emerged from a study of molecular identifiers for immune sequencing clone quantification. Study-level findings and limits: Spiked-in Jurkat TCR RNA corresponding to one cell was reported as detectable against 750,000 to 1,000,000 naive cells.

From germline, CDR1 is MNHEY and CDR2 SMNVEV (reference sequence). The CDR3 runs 15 residues. Trimming stripped 2 bases from V and 3 bases from J, with 12 bases between. TCRdb used MiXCR to reprocess the PCR reads, holding one entry per CDR3 protein. The sample contains more than 85,000 distinct CDR3 sequences, roughly a third of which appear only once. This clonotype was seen only a few times. No antigen is known for it. The sequencing input was naive CD8+ T cells from blood, with Jurkat cell RNA spiked in. Subset in this sample: FACS-sorted CD8+CD4-CCR7+CD45RA+ naive T cells. The origin of this receptor is a human donor in good health. Some libraries in this study had Jurkat cell RNA spiked in. V is TRBV27 and J is TRBJ2-3; a weak D match, TRBD1 (6 bases). DNA of the CDR3: TGTGCCAGCAGTTTAGGGCCAGGGGATACAGATACGCAGTATTTT. This translates into CASSLGPGDTDTQYF.